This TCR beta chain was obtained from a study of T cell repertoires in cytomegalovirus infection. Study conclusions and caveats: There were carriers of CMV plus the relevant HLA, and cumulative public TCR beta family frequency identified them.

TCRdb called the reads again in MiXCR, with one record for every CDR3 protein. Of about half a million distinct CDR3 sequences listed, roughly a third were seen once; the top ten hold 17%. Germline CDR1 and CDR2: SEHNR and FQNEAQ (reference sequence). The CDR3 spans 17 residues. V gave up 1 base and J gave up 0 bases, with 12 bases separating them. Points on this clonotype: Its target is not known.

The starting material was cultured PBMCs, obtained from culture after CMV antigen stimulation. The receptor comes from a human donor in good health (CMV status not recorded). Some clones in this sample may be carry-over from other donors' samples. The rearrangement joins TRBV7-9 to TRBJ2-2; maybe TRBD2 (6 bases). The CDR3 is CASSLVGAGPNTGELFF. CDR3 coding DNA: TGTGCCAGCAGCTTAGTCGGAGCGGGTCCGAACACCGGGGAGCTGTTTTTT.